These T cell receptor beta chains were read from a single sample in a study of brain T cells in children with intractable seizures. Repertoires were generated with immunoSEQ multiplex PCR, while TCRdb's copy carries only in-frame clones and drops some. The repertoire consists of 60,000 to 85,000 clones, with roughly 91% occurring once and the leading ten covering over 1.5%. Specimen: peripheral blood, collected at surgery. Receptors originate from a boy younger than two with tuberous sclerosis and intractable seizures. Each CDR3 is given with its conserved first and last residue. The D gene is left open where the match is weak. Some rows have no size entry. The others give once, few or many, or a class for an expanded clone.

D gene	V gene	J gene	clone size	CDR3 protein	CDR3 DNA
TRBD1	TRBV24-1	TRBJ1-5	-	CATQGGAGQPQHF	TGTGCCACCCAGGGGGGGGCTGGGCAGCCCCAGCATTTT
-	TRBV7-9	TRBJ2-5	-	CASSLTREKETQYF	TGTGCCAGCAGCTTAACGCGGGAAAAAGAGACCCAGTACTTC
-	TRBV7-3	TRBJ1-5	-	CASSLIGTNQPQHF	TGTGCCAGCAGCTTAATAGGCACCAATCAGCCCCAGCATTTT
TRBD2	TRBV5-1	TRBJ2-7	-	CASSFTSGYEQYF	TGCGCCAGCAGCTTTACTAGCGGCTACGAGCAGTACTTC
-	TRBV7-3	TRBJ2-1	-	CASSPTISSYNEQFF	TGTGCCAGCAGCCCTACTATCTCCTCCTACAATGAGCAGTTCTTC
TRBD1	TRBV6-5	TRBJ1-2	-	CASSLGQTYGYTF	TGTGCCAGCAGCCTGGGACAGACCTATGGCTACACCTTC
-	TRBV15	TRBJ1-5	-	CATSTSSNQPQHF	TGTGCCACCAGCACCTCGAGCAATCAGCCCCAGCATTTT
-	TRBV19	TRBJ1-1	-	CASSMGTVHF	TGTGCCAGTAGTATGGGGACGGTCCACTTT
TRBD2	TRBV6-7	TRBJ2-1	-	CASSVRGGDEQFF	TGTGCCAGCAGTGTCCGGGGGGGCGATGAGCAGTTCTTC
TRBD2	TRBV5-1	TRBJ2-3	-	CASSYGTSPDTQYF	TGCGCCAGCAGCTACGGGACTAGTCCAGATACGCAGTATTTT
TRBD2	TRBV6-5	TRBJ2-7	-	CASSYSIRLAGEQYF	TGTGCCAGCAGTTACTCGATCCGGCTAGCGGGAGAGCAGTACTTC
-	TRBV25-1	TRBJ1-1	-	CASSAGLDSFF	TGTGCCAGCAGCGCAGGCCTGGACAGTTTCTTT
-	TRBV4-1	TRBJ1-6	few	CASSQAMGSPLHF	TGCGCCAGCAGCCAAGCGATGGGGTCTCCCCTCCACTTT
-	TRBV7-2	TRBJ1-1	-	CASSLLSTEAFF	TGTGCCAGCAGCTTACTTAGCACTGAAGCTTTCTTT
-	TRBV10-3	TRBJ2-2	-	CAIRPGLENTGELFF	TGTGCCATCAGACCAGGGCTCGAAAACACCGGGGAGCTGTTTTTT
-	TRBV5-5	TRBJ2-3	-	CASSGRLSALGDTQYF	TGTGCCAGCAGCGGTCGGCTGTCGGCCCTTGGGGATACGCAGTATTTT
TRBD1	TRBV4-1	TRBJ1-3	once	CASSQTGTGNTIYF	TGCGCCAGCAGCCAGACAGGGACCGGAAACACCATATATTTT
TRBD1	TRBV7-9	TRBJ1-1	-	CASRTTGGFENTEAFF	TGTGCCAGCAGGACAACAGGGGGCTTCGAGAACACTGAAGCTTTCTTT
TRBD1	TRBV6-5	TRBJ2-7	-	CASSTGTGIREQYF	TGTGCCAGCAGCACCGGGACAGGGATCCGCGAGCAGTACTTC
-	TRBV11-3	TRBJ1-1	-	CASSVKNTEAFF	TGTGCCAGCAGCGTTAAAAACACTGAAGCTTTCTTT
TRBD2	TRBV7-2	TRBJ2-1	-	CASSLDRLANYPRNEQFF	TGTGCCAGCAGCTTAGATCGACTAGCCAACTACCCGCGGAATGAGCAGTTCTTC
TRBD2	TRBV19	TRBJ2-1	-	CASSISPSGRSYNEQFF	TGTGCCAGTAGTATAAGTCCTAGCGGGAGATCCTACAATGAGCAGTTCTTC
-	TRBV24-1	TRBJ2-2	-	CATSTTNTGPNTGELFF	TGTGCCACCAGTACGACAAATACGGGGCCGAACACCGGGGAGCTGTTTTTT
-	TRBV24-1	TRBJ1-5	-	CATRDPHNQPQHF	TGTGCCACCAGGGATCCCCATAATCAGCCCCAGCATTTT
-	TRBV5-1	TRBJ1-2	-	CASSTHRDTPYGYTF	TGCGCCAGCAGCACACACCGGGACACTCCCTATGGCTACACCTTC
-	TRBV27	TRBJ2-7	-	CASREVARGSYEQYF	TGTGCCAGCAGAGAGGTAGCTAGGGGCTCCTACGAGCAGTACTTC
-	TRBV28	TRBJ1-1	-	CASWMNTEAFF	TGTGCCAGCTGGATGAACACTGAAGCTTTCTTT
-	TRBV19	TRBJ2-3	-	CASLSADPVADTQYF	TGTGCCAGCCTATCGGCGGACCCAGTAGCAGATACGCAGTATTTT
-	TRBV30	TRBJ1-4	-	CAWGPGPSEKLFF	TGTGCCTGGGGTCCGGGACCTAGTGAAAAACTGTTTTTT
TRBD1	TRBV18	TRBJ2-1	-	CASSPPGGWTGGGNEQFF	TGTGCCAGCTCACCACCGGGCGGTTGGACAGGGGGCGGCAATGAGCAGTTCTTC
TRBD1	TRBV15	TRBJ2-1	-	CATSRDGQGAHEQFF	TGTGCCACCAGCAGAGATGGACAGGGGGCTCATGAGCAGTTCTTC
-	TRBV2	TRBJ1-2	once	CASSEAGLYGYTF	TGTGCCAGCAGTGAGGCAGGCCTCTATGGCTACACCTTC
-	TRBV7-9	TRBJ1-1	-	CASSPRQRENTEAFF	TGTGCCAGCAGCCCACGACAGCGGGAGAACACTGAAGCTTTCTTT
-	TRBV23-1	TRBJ2-7	-	CATSDGAVNF	TGCGCCACCTCGGATGGAGCAGTGAACTTC
TRBD2	TRBV5-1	TRBJ2-7	-	CASSLSGTSYEQYF	TGCGCCAGCAGCCTCAGCGGGACCTCCTACGAGCAGTACTTC
-	TRBV5-1	TRBJ1-4	-	CASSLWAGEKLFF	TGCGCCAGCAGCTTGTGGGCAGGAGAAAAACTGTTTTTT
-	TRBV12-5	TRBJ1-6	-	CASAGGYNSPLHF	TGTGCTAGTGCGGGGGGCTATAATTCACCCCTCCACTTT
TRBD2	TRBV6-2/TRBV6-3	TRBJ2-7	-	CASSYSSLAGLIEQYF	TGTGCCAGCAGTTACTCGAGCCTAGCGGGATTGATCGAGCAGTACTTC
-	TRBV5-1	TRBJ1-2	-	CASSLEVQGGYTF	TGCGCCAGCAGCTTGGAGGTGCAGGGCGGCTACACCTTC
-	TRBV15	TRBJ2-7	once	CATSRDLGLPYEQYF	TGTGCCACCAGCAGAGATCTAGGACTACCCTACGAGCAGTACTTC
-	TRBV3-1/TRBV3-2	TRBJ1-4	medium-sized	CASSLDRNNEKLFF	TGTGCCAGCAGCCTCGACAGAAATAATGAAAAACTGTTTTTT
TRBD1	TRBV5-1	TRBJ1-4	-	CASSLASRGGTNEKLFF	TGCGCCAGCAGCTTGGCTTCCAGGGGGGGAACTAATGAAAAACTGTTTTTT
-	TRBV4-1	TRBJ1-2	-	CASRHVGSYGYTF	TGCGCCAGCAGGCACGTGGGCTCCTATGGCTACACCTTC
TRBD2	TRBV3-1/TRBV3-2	TRBJ2-3	-	CASSQGTSPSTDTQYF	TGTGCCAGCAGCCAAGGGACTAGCCCTAGCACAGATACGCAGTATTTT
-	TRBV13	TRBJ1-3	few	CASSFGAGNGNTIYF	TGTGCCAGCAGCTTTGGGGCCGGTAACGGAAACACCATATATTTT